This TCR beta chain was found in a study of blood T cells in healthy people across ages. Study at large: For every two T cells, template switching captured about one barcoded beta molecule. Whole-study results and caveats: Age advanced and TCR beta diversity per million T cells fell, roughly linearly.

This clonotype was counted at least ten times. Its matching antigen is unknown. A second PCR of 7 to 11 cycles used a sample-barcoded 5' primer and a J-beta primer mix. TCRdb called the 5' RACE reads again in MiXCR, with one record for every CDR3 protein. The table shows 1.5 million to 2 million distinct CDR3 sequences, with under 30% occurring only once. This CDR3 region has 14 residues. The germline V and J ends were trimmed by 7 bases and 2 bases, with 15 bases remaining between them. The J gene is TRBJ2-7, the V gene TRBV12-3 or TRBV12-4; D ambiguous. The sequenced material came from blood. This TCR was recovered from a woman in her twenties or thirties in good health. This CDR3 reads CASTLSSSPYEQYF. The CDR3, as DNA: TGTGCCAGCACCCTATCTTCCTCACCCTACGAGCAGTACTTC.